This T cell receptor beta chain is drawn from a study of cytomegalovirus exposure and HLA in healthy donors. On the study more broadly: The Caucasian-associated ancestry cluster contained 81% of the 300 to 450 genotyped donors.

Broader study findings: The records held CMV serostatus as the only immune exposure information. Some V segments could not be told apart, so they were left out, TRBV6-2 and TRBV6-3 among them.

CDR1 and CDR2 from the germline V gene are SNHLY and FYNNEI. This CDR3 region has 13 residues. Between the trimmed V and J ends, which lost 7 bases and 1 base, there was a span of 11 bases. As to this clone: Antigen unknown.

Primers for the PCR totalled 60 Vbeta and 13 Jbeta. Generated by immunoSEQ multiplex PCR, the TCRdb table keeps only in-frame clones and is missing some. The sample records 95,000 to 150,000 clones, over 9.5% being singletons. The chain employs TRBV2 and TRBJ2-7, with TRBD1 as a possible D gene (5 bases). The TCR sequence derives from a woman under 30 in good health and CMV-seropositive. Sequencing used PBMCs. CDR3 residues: CASKHRQSYEQYF. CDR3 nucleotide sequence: TGTGCCAGCAAGCACAGGCAATCCTACGAGCAGTACTTC.